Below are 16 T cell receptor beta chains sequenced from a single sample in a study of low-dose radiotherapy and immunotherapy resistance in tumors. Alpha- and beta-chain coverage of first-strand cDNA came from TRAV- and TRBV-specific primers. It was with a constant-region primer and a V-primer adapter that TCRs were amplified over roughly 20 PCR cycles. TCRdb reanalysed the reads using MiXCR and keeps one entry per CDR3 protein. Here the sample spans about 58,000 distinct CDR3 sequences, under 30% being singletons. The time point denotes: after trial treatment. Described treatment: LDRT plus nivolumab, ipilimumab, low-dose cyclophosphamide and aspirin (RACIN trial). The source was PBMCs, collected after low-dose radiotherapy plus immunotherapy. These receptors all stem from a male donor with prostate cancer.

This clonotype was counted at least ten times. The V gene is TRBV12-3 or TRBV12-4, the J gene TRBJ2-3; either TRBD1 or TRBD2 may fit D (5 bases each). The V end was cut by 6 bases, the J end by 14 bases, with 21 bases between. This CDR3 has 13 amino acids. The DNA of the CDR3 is TGTGCCAGCAGACCCAGGGAGCGGTTTTTATGGTATTTT. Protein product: CASRPRERFLWYF.

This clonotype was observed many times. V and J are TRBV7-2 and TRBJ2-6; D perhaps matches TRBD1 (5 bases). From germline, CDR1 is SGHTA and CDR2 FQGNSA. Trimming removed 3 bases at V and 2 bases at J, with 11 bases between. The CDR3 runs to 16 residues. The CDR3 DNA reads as TGTGCCAGCAGCTTGGGGCCAGGGACTGGGGCCAACGTCCTGACTTTC. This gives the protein CASSLGPGTGANVLTF. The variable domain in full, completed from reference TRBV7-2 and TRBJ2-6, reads GAGVSQSPSNKVTEKGKDVELRCDPISGHTALYWYRQSLGQGLEFLIYFQGNSAPDKSGLPSDRFSAERTGGSVSTLTIQRTQQEDSAVYLCASSLGPGTGANVLTFGAGSRLTVL.

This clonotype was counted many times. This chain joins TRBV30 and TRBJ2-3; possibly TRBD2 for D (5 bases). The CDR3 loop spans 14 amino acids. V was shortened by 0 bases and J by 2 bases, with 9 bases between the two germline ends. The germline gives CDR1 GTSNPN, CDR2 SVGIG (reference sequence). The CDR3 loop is CAWSVLDVTDTQYF. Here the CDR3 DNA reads TGTGCCTGGAGTGTACTAGACGTCACAGATACGCAGTATTTT.

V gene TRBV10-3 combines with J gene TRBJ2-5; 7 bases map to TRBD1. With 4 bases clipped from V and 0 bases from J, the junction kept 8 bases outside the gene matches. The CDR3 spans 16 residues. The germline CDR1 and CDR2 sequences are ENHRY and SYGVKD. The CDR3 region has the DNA TGTGCCATCAGTGTAGGGCGTAGGGGGCACCAAGAGACCCAGTACTTC. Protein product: CAISVGRRGHQETQYF.

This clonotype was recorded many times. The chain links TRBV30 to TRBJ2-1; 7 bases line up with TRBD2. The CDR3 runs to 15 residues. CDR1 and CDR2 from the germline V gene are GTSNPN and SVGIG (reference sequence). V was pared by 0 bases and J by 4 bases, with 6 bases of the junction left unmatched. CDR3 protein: CAWSVVTSVYNEQFF. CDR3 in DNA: TGTGCCTGGAGTGTTGTAACTAGCGTTTACAATGAGCAGTTCTTC.

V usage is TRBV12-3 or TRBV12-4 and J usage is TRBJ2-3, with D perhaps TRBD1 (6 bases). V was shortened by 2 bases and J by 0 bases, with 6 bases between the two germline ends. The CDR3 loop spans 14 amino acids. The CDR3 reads CASSLRGSTDTQYF. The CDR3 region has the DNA TGTGCCAGCAGTTTAAGGGGGAGCACAGATACGCAGTATTTT.

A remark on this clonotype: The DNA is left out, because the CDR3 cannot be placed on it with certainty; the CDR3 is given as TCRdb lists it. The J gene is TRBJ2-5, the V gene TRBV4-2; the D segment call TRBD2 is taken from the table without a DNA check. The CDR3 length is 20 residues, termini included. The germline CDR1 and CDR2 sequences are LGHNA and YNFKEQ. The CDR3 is CASSQAGGNIQYFGAGTQYF.

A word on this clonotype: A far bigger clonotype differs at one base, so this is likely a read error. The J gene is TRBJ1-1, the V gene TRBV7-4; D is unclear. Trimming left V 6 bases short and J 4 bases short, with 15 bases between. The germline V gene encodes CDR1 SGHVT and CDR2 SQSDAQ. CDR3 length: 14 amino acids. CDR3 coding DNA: TGTGCCAGCAGTTTCCGACATGGTGGCACTGAAGCTTTCTTT. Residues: CASSFRHGGTEAFF.

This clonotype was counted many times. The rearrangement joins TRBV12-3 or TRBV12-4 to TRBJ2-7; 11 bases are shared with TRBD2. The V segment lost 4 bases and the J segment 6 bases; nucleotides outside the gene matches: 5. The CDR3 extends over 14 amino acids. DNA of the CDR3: TGTGCCAGCAGTTCCACCGGGACTAGCGGCGAGCAGTACTTC. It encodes CASSSTGTSGEQYF.

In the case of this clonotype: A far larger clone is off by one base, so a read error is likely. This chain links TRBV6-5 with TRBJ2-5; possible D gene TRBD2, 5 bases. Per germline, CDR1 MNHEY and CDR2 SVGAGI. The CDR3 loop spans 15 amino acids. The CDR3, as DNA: TGTGTCAGCAGTGAGCTTACTGCACCGGGGGAGACCCAGTACTTC. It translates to CVSSELTAPGETQYF.

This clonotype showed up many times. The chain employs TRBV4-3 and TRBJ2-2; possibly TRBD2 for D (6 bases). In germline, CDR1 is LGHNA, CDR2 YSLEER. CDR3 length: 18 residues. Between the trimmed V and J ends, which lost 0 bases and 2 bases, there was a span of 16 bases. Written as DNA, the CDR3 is TGCGCCAGCAGCCAAGATTCCCCAGGAGCGGGTAACACCGGGGAGCTGTTTTTT. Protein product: CASSQDSPGAGNTGELFF.

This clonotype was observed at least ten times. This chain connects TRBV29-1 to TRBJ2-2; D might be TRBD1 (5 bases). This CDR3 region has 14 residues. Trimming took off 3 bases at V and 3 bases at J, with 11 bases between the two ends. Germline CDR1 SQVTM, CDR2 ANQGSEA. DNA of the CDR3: TGCAGCGTTGACCCAGGGTTTGACACCGGGGAGCTGTTTTTT. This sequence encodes CSVDPGFDTGELFF.

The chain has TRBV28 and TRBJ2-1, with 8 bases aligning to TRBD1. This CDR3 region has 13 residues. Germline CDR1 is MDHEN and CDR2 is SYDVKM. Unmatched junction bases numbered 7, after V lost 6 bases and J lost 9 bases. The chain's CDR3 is CASSPRTGPEQFF. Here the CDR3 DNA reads TGTGCCAGCAGCCCACGGACAGGGCCTGAGCAGTTCTTC.

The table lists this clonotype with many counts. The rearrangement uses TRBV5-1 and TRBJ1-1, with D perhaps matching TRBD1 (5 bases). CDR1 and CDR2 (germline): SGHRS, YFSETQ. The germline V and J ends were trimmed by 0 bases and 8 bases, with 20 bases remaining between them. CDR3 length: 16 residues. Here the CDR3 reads CASSLGAGRGSAEAFF. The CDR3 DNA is TGCGCCAGCAGCTTGGGTGCGGGCCGGGGCAGCGCGGAAGCTTTCTTT.

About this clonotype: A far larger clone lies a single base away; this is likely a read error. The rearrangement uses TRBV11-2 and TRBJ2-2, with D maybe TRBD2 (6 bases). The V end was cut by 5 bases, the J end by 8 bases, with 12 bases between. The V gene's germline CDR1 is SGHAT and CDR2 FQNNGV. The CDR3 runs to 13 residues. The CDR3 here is CASSRRGTGELFF. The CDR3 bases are TGTGCCAGCAGCAGGAGGGGAACGGGGGAGCTGTTTTTT.

The CDR3 coding sequence is TGCAGTGCTAGAGGCACAGGGGGCACTGAAGCTTTCTTT. It codes for CSARGTGGTEAFF. The chain employs TRBV20-1 and TRBJ1-1, with 8 bases matching TRBD1. Germline V lookup: CDR1 DFQATT, CDR2 SNEGSKA (reference sequence). The CDR3 is 13 residues long. V shed 1 base and J 4 bases; nucleotides not matched to a gene: 2.